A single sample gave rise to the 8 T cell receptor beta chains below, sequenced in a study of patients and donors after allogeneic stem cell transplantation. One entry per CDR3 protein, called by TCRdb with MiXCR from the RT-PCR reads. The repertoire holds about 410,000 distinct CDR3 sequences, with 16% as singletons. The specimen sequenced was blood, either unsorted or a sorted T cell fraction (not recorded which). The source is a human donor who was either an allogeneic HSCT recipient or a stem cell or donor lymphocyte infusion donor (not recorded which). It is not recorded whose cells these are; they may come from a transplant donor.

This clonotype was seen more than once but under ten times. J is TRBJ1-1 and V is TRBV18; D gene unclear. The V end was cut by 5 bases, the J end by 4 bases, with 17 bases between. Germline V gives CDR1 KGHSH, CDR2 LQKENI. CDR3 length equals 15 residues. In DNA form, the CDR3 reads TGTGCCAGCTCAAGTTTGACTGCTGAACGCACTGAAGCTTTCTTT. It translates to CASSSLTAERTEAFF.

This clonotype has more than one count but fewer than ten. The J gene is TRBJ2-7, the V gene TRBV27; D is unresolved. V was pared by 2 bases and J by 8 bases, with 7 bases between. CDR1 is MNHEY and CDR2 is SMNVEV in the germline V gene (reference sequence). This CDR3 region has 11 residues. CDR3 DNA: TGTGCCAGCAGTTTAAAGGGCAAGCAGTACTTC. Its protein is CASSLKGKQYF.

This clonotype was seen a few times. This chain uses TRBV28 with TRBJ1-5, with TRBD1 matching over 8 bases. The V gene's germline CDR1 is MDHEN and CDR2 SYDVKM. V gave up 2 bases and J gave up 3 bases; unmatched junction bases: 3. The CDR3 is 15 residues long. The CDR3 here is CASSLLDRDNQPQHF. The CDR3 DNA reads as TGTGCCAGCAGTTTACTGGACAGGGACAATCAGCCCCAGCATTTT.

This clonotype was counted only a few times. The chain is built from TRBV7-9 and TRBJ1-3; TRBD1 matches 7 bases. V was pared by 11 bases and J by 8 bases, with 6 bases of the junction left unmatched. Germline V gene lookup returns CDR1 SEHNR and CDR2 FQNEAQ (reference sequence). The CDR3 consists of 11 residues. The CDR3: CAGDRVHTIYF. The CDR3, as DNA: TGTGCCGGCGACAGGGTGCACACCATATATTTT.

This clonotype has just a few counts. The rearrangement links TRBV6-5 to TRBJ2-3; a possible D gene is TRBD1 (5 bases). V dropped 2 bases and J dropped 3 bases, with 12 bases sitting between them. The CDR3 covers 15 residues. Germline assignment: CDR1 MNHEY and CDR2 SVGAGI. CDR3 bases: TGTGCCAGCAGTTACAGGCAGGGTGGGACAGATACGCAGTATTTT. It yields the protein CASSYRQGGTDTQYF.

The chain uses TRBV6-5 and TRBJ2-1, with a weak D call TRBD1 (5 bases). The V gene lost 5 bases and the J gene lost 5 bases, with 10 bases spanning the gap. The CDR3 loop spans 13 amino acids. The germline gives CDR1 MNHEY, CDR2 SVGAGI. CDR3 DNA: TGTGCCAGCAGTAACTTAGGGGACAATGAGCAGTTCTTC. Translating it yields CASSNLGDNEQFF.

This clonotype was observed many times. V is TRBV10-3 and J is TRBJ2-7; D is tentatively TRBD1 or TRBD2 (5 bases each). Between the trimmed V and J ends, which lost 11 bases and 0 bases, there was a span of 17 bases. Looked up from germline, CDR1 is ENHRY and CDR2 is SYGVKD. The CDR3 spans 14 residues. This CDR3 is CAVTGAKGSYEQYF. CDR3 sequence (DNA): TGTGCCGTCACCGGGGCCAAGGGCTCCTACGAGCAGTACTTC.

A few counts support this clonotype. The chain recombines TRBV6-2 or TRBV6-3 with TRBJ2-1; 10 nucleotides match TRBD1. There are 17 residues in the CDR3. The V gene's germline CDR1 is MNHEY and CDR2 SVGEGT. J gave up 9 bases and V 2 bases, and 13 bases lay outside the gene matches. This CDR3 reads CASSYDGGRDRGFEQFF. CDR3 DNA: TGTGCCAGCAGTTACGATGGGGGTCGGGACAGGGGTTTTGAGCAGTTCTTC.